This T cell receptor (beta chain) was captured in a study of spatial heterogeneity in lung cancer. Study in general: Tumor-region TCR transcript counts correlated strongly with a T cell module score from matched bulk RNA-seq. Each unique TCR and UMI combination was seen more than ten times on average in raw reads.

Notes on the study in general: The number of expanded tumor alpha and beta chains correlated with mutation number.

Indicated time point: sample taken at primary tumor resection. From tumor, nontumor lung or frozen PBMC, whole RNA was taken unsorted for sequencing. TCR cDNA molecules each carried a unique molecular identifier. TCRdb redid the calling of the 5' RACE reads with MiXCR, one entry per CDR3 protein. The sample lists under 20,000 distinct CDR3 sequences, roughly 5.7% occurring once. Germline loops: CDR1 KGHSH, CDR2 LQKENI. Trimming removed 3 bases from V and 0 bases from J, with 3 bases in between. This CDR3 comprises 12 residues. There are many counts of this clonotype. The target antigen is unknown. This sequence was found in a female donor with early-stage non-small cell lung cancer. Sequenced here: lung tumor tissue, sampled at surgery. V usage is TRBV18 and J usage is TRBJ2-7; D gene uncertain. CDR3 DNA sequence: TGTGCCAGCTCACCGCGCTCCTACGAGCAGTACTTC. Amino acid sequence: CASSPRSYEQYF.